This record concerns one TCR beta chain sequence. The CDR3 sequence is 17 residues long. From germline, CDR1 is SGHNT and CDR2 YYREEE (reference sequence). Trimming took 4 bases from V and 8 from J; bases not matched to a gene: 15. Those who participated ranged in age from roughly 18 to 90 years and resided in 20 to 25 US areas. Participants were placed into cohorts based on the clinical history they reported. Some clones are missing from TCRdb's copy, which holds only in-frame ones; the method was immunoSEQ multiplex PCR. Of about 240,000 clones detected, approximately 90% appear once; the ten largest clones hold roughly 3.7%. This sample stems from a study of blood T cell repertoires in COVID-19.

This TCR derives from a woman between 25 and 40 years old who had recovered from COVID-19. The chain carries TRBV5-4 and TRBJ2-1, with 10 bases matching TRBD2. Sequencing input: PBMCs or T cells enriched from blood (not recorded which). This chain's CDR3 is CASSREGWASGSDEQFF. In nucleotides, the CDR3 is TGTGCCAGCAGCCGTGAGGGTTGGGCTAGCGGGAGTGATGAGCAGTTCTTC.